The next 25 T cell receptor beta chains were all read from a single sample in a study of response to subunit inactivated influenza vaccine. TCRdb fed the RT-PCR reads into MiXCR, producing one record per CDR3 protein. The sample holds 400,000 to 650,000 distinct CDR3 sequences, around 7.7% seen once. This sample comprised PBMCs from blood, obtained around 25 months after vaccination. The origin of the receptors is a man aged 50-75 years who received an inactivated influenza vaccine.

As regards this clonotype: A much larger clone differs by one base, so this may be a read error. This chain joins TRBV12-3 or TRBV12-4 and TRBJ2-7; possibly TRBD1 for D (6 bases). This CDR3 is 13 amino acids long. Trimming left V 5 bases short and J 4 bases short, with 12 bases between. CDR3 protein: CASSPLGAYEQYF. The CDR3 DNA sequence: TGTGCCAGCAGTCCCCTGGGGGCATACGAGCAGTACTTC.

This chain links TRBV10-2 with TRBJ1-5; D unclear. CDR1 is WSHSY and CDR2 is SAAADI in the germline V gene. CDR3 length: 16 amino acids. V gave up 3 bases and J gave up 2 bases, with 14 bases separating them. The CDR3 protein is CASSEMLENRNQPQHF. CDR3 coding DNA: TGCGCCAGCAGTGAAATGTTGGAGAATCGCAATCAGCCCCAGCATTTT.

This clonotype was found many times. CDR3 DNA: TGCGCCAGCAGCTTGACAGCTCCTTTACCTGTCGAGTGTCAGCCCCAGCATTTT. This sequence encodes CASSLTAPLPVECQPQHF. The genes are TRBV5-1 and TRBJ1-5; no clear D. V gave up 1 base and J gave up 6 bases, with 23 bases separating them. This CDR3 has 18 amino acids. From germline, CDR1 is SGHRS and CDR2 YFSETQ.

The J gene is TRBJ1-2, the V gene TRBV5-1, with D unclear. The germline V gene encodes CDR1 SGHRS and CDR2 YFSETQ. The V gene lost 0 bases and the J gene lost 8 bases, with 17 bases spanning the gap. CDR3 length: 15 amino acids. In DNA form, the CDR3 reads TGCGCCAGCAGCTTGGGTGCAGGACTTGGGGAAGGCTACACCTTC. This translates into CASSLGAGLGEGYTF.

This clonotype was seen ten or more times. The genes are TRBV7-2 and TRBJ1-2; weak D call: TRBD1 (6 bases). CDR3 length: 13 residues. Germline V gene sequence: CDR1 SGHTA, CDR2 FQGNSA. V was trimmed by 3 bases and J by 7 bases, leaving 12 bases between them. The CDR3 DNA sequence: TGTGCCAGCAGCTTTGACCTGACAGGTGGCTACACCTTC. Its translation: CASSFDLTGGYTF.

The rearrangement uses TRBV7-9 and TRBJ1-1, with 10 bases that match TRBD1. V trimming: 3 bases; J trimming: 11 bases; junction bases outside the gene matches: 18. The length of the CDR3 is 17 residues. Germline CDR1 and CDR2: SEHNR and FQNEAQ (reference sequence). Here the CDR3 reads CASSFKHGTGESFSAFF. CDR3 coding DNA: TGTGCCAGCAGCTTTAAACATGGGACAGGGGAATCTTTTTCGGCTTTCTTT.

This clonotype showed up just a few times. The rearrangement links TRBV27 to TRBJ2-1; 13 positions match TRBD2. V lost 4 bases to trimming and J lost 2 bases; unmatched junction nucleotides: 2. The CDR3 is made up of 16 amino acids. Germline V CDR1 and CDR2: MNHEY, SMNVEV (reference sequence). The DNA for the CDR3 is TGTGCCAGCAGTTCCGGGACTAGCGGGACCTACAATGAGCAGTTCTTC. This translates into CASSSGTSGTYNEQFF.

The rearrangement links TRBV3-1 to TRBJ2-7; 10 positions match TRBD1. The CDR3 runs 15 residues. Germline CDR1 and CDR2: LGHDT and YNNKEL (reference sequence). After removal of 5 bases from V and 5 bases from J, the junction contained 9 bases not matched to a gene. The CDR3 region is CASSYSGTGVHEQYF. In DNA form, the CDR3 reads TGTGCCAGCAGCTACTCCGGGACAGGGGTTCACGAGCAGTACTTC.

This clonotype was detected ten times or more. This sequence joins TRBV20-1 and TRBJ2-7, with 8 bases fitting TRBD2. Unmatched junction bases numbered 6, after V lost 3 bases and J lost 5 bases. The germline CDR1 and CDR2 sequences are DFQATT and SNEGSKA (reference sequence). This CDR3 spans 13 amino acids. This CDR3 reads CSASGGAADEQYF. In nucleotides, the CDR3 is TGCAGTGCTAGCGGGGGGGCCGCCGACGAGCAGTACTTC.

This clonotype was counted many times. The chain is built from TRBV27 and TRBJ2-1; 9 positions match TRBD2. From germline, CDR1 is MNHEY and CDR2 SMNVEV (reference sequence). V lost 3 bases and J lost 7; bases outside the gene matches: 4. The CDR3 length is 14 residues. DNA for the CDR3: TGTGCCAGCAGTTTTGCTAGCGGGATGAATGAGCAGTTCTTC. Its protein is CASSFASGMNEQFF.

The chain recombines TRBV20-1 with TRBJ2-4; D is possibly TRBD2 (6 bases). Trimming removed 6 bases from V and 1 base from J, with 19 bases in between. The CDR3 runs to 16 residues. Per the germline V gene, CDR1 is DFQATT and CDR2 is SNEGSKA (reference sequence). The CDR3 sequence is CSAEEGGVLAKNIQYF. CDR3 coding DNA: TGCAGTGCGGAGGAAGGAGGGGTCTTGGCCAAAAACATTCAGTACTTC.

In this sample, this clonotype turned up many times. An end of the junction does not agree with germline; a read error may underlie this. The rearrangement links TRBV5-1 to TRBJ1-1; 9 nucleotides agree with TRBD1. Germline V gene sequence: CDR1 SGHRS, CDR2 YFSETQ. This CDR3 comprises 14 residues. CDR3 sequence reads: CASSWGQGNTEAFF. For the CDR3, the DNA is TGTGCCAGCAGCTGGGGACAGGGTAACACTGAAGCTTTCTTT.

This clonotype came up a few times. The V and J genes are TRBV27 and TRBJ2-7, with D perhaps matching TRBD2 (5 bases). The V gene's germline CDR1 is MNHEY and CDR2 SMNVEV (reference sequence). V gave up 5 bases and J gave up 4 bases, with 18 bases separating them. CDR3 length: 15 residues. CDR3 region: CASSAGIRTVYEQYF. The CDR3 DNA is TGTGCCAGCAGTGCCGGGATCCGGACGGTTTACGAGCAGTACTTC.

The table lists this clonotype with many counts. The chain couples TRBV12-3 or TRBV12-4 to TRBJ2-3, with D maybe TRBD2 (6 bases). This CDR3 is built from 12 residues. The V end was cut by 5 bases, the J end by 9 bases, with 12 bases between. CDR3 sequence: CASSPRDLTQYF. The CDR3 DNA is TGTGCCAGCAGTCCCCGGGACTTAACGCAGTATTTT.

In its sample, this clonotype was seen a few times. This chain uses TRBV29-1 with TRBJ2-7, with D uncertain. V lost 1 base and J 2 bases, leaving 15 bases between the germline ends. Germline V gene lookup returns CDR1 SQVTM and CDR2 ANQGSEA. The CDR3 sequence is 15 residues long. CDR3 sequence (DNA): TGCAGCGTTGAAGGGGCCCCGAACGCAGCCTACGAGCAGTACTTC. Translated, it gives CSVEGAPNAAYEQYF.

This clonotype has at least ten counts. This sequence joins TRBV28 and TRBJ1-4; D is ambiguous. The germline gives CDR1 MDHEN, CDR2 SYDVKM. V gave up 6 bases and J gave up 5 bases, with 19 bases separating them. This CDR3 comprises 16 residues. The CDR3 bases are TGTGCCAGCAGATCCATTATTGTCCGGGAAAATGAAAAACTGTTTTTT. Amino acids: CASRSIIVRENEKLFF.

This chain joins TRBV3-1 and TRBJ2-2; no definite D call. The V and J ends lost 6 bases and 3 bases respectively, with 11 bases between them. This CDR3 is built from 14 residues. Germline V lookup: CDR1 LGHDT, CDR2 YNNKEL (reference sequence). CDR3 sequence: CASRPHRDTGELFF. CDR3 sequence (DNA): TGTGCCAGCAGGCCCCATAGGGACACCGGGGAGCTGTTTTTT.

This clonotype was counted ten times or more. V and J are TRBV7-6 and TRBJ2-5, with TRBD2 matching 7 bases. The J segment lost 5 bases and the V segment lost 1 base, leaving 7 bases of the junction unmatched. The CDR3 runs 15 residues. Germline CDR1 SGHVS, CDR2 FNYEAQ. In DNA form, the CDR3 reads TGTGCCAGCAGCTTAGTCTATGGGACTACGGAGACCCAGTACTTC. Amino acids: CASSLVYGTTETQYF.

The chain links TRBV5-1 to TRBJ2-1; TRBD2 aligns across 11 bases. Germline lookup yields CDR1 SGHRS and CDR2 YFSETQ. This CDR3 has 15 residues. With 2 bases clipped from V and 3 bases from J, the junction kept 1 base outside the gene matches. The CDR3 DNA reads TGCGCCAGCAGCTTACTAGCGGGGGACTACAATGAGCAGTTCTTC. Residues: CASSLLAGDYNEQFF.

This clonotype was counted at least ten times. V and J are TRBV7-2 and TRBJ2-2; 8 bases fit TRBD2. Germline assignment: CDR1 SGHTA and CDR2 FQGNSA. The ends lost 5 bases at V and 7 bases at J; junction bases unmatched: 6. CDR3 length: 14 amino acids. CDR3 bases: TGTGCCAGCAGCCCAGGGACTAGGGGCGGGGAGCTGTTTTTT. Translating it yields CASSPGTRGGELFF.

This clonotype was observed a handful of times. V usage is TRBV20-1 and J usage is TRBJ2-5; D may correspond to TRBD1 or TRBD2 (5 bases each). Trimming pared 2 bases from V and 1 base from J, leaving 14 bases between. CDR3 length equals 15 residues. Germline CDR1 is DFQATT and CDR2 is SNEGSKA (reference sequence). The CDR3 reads CSARPPSGPQETQYF. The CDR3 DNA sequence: TGCAGTGCTAGACCCCCGTCGGGACCCCAAGAGACCCAGTACTTC.

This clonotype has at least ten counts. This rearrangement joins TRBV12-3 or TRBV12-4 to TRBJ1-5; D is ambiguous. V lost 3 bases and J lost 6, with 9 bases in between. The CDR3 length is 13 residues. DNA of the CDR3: TGTGCCAGCAGTTTTACGGGAGGTCAGCCCCAGCATTTT. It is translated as CASSFTGGQPQHF.

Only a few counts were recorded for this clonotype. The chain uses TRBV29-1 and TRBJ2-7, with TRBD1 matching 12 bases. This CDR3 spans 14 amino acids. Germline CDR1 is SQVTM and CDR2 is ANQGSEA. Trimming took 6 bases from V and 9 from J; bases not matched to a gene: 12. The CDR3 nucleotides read TGCAGCGTCGCCGGGACAGGGGGCGCGAAATTGCAGTACTTC. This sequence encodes CSVAGTGGAKLQYF.

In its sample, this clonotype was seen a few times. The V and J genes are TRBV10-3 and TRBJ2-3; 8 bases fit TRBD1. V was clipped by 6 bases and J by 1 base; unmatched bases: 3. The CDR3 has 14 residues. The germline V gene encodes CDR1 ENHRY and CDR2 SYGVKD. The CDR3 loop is CAIRTQGGTDTQYF. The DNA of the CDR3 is TGTGCCATCAGGACACAGGGGGGCACAGATACGCAGTATTTT.

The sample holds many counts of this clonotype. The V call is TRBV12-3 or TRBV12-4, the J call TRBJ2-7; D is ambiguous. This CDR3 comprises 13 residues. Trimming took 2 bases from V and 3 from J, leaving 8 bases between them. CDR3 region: CASSLRHNYEQYF. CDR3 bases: TGTGCCAGCAGTTTAAGGCACAACTACGAGCAGTACTTC.